This TCR beta chain was sequenced during a study of T cell repertoires in cytomegalovirus infection (dated by TCRdb to the late 2010s). In the study overall: The HLA type of each donor mattered for the analysis, because public TCR beta signatures pointed to carriage of CMV infection along with the matching HLA type. Points the paper makes about the study in general: Carriers of CMV infection plus the relevant HLA type were discriminated by the cumulative frequency of public TCR beta family members in the study cohort and in an independent approximately 350-donor cohort. The ex vivo response was dominated by HLA-C-restricted CMV-specific TCR beta clonotypes, which also provided the single most frequent clonotype in two of eight donors.

This clonotype was seen a few times. The specificity of this receptor is unknown. No much larger clone is present one base from it, and per-base qualities are unavailable. Trimming accounts for 2 bases at V and 5 bases at J, while the number of junction bases matched to no gene is 6. The CDR3 measures 15 amino acids from cysteine to phenylalanine. Only the CDR3 region is kept as DNA, spanning 45 bases read in frame from base 1. Via the germline V gene, CDR1 is MNHEY and CDR2 SVGAGI. Reads for this sample came from an Illumina HiSeq 1500. TCRdb reran the public reads through fastp at Q25 and MiXCR, keeping productive beta chains. A single entry per CDR3 protein holds the most common genes and DNA from its merged rows. This sample gives approximately 500,000 distinct CDR3 sequences in total; about 15% of them show up just once. The ten most abundant clones make up under 30% of the sample.

The specimen was CD8+ T cells from PBMCs. This chain joins TRBV6-5 to TRBJ1-5, with 7 bases matching TRBD1. This sequence originates from a human donor in good health (CMV status not recorded). Some clones in this sample may be carry-over from other donors' samples. The sequence in DNA is TGTGCCAGCAGTTACGGACAGGATTCTCATCAGCCCCAGCATTTT. It translates as CASSYGQDSHQPQHF.